The sequence of this T cell receptor (beta chain) was determined in a study of Ad26.COV2.S vaccination and SARS-CoV-2 variants (TCRdb year 2021). With respect to the entire study: Donors in the vaccine arm were drawn from COV1001, a multicentre, randomized, double-blind, placebo-controlled phase I-IIa trial testing Ad26.COV2.S in healthy adults. Dosing of Ad26.COV2.S was intramuscular, at either 5x10^10 or 1x10^11 viral particles, delivered as one shot or as two shots spaced 56 days apart. TCRbeta repertoire sequencing served as the tool for gauging how specific and how broad the SARS-CoV-2-reactive T cell receptors were following Ad26.COV2.S vaccination. The TCR-sequenced set comprised around 30 samples: some 20 Ad26.COV2.S vaccine recipients, 5 placebo recipients and 8 SARS-CoV-2 convalescent individuals. Trial participants were randomized into five groups of five: low-dose or high-dose Ad26.COV2.S given once or twice, or placebo on both occasions. Throughout the experiments and outcome assessment, investigators stayed blinded to trial group allocation. What the authors observed across the whole study: Higher spike-specific TCR breadth was observed in Ad26.COV2.S recipients than in placebo recipients (P = 0.0014). Comparing responses between vaccine doses or regimens was not something the study was powered to do. After vaccination, substantial breadth of spike-specific CD8+ and CD4+ T cell responses was reported. Vaccine and placebo recipients had comparable non-spike TCR breadth, which fits with the vaccine containing only spike. The authors noted that the TCR breadth and depth analyses may have underestimated total T cell responses.

The immunoSEQ Assay was the method used to sequence TCRbeta CDR3 regions. After extraction, genomic DNA underwent amplification by bias-controlled multiplex PCR, followed by high-throughput sequencing. For the original study's pipeline: Collapsing and filtering of sequences were performed to quantify the absolute abundance of each unique TCRbeta CDR3 region. T cell fraction was estimated by normalizing TCRbeta template counts to usable DNA, which was measured by amplifying reference genes present in all nucleated cells. Repertoire TCRs were annotated as SARS-CoV-2-specific by exact matching of V gene, CDR3 amino acid sequence and J gene to a known reactive TCR set. The reference SARS-CoV-2 TCR set was obtained from MIRA and was filtered for enrichment in COVID-19-positive ImmuneCODE repertoires, whereby public or cross-reactive TCRs were removed. Using the MIRA antigens, annotated TCRs were further analysed by specific ORF or by position within an ORF. Breadth was defined as the number of annotated unique rearrangements divided by the total number of unique productive rearrangements, and depth was defined as the summed frequency of the annotated unique rearrangements. Two-sided Wilcoxon rank-sum tests were applied when comparing TCR breadth between groups. This immuneACCESS table, as held by TCRdb, lists in-frame sequences with V and J called but not all clones. Of the missing ones, under half trace to an unresolved V gene in checked studies; the others have no known cause. The V and J calls and clone size are taken from that table; D and trimming were inferred from the DNA. In this sample the table shows about half a million clones, 89% of which occur a single time. The ten largest clones take up under 2% of the sample.

A word on this clone: Its target antigen remains unknown. The record has no base qualities; no much larger clone is one base away.

Reading the label with the study, this specimen's treatment or condition is: approximately 18 received Ad26.COV2.S at low or high dose, single or two shots; about five received placebo; per-sample allocation not given. For vaccine and placebo recipients, the sequenced repertoires came from samples collected on day 63 after the first injection. Cohort 1b enrolled around 23 adults aged 18-55 years at a single site in Boston, USA, between 29 July and 7 August 2020. Ad26.COV2.S was a replication-incompetent adenovirus type 26 vector expressing a prefusion-stabilized SARS-CoV-2 spike protein from the original Wuhan strain. V and J lose 2 bases and 5 bases, and a span of 4 bases separates them. The CDR3 spans 12 residues, from the cysteine through the phenylalanine. Only the CDR3 region is kept as DNA, spanning 36 bases read in frame from base 1. Via the germline V gene (reference sequence), CDR1 is LGHDT and CDR2 YNNKEL.

The chain employs TRBV3-1 (or the pseudogene TRBV3-2) and TRBJ1-5; the D segment cannot be called with confidence. This TCR came from a person aged 18-65 years who received the Ad26.COV2.S COVID-19 vaccine or a placebo. Sequencing used peripheral blood, obtained in a trial of Ad26.COV2.S vaccine versus placebo. In nucleotide form, the sequence is TGTGCCAGCAGCCAAAGTGATCAGCCCCAGCATTTT. Translated, this gives CASSQSDQPQHF.